The subject of this entry is one T cell receptor beta chain. What antigen it recognizes has not been identified. Nothing much larger sits one base from this clone, and base qualities are not available. Libraries were prepared through the immunoSEQ multiplex PCR assay. For the multiplex PCR, a mixture combining 60 forward primers for TCR Vbeta segments and 13 reverse primers for TCR Jbeta segments was used. The CDR3 region of rearranged TCR beta genes was amplified from genomic DNA with a multiplex PCR assay. Amplified TCR beta libraries were sequenced as 87-base-pair reads on the Illumina HiSeq System. Regarding the original processing steps: A later analysis tallied roughly 80 million unique TCR beta chains across the 666 repertoires, and approximately 9.9 million of those chains were shared by two or more donors. Raw reads were error-corrected and collapsed into unique sequences with a nearest-neighbor algorithm that merged closely related sequences to remove PCR and sequencing errors. To assign V, D and J gene segments, CDR3 sequences were aligned to IMGT reference sequences. Each retained sequence needed at least a six-nucleotide match to both a V gene segment and a J gene segment. Rearrangements were classified as productive when the CDR3 lacked stop codons and remained in frame with V and J, and all other rearrangements were classified as non-productive. CDR3 was defined according to IMGT convention as the region running from the second conserved V-encoded cysteine to the conserved J-encoded phenylalanine. The earlier analysis of around 640 of the donors excluded sequences that lacked an unambiguous match to a single V gene segment. An earlier analysis of roughly 590 of the donors called V segments functional above 56.7% productive rearrangements and segregating when the between-donor standard deviation exceeded 5%. A statistical classification framework was built to diagnose cytomegalovirus status from the catalog of TCR beta chain sequences. V and J gene assignment, in a later analysis, came from comparing TCR nucleotide sequences with IMGT/GENE-DB human TR gene sequences. Using the TCRdist pipeline, a later analysis assigned CDR3 sequences along with most-parsimonious VDJ recombination scenarios. In a later analysis, each TCR beta chain was defined by its CDR3 amino acid sequence together with its V-gene family, and reads without a unique V-gene family were excluded. In a later analysis, approximately 590 highly shared, low-generation-probability nucleotide sequences were removed to address suspected cross-contamination and a sequencing artifact. For each public chain, a later analysis derived a clonal expansion index from normalized ranks of inferred template counts within each repertoire. In a later analysis, generation probabilities were computed using a VDJ recombination model fitted to out-of-frame rearrangements, and the results were checked against IGoR. A later analysis scored TCR-TCR, TCR-HLA and TCR-CMV co-occurrence with hypergeometric tests, applying a repertoire-size bias correction to TCR pairs. To estimate false discovery rates, a later analysis permuted the HLA or CMV assignments 20 times. A later analysis grouped co-occurring TCRs with DBSCAN, adding TCRdist sequence similarity when clustering within HLA-allele-positive subsets. For co-occurrence clustering, repertoires with fewer than 30,000 or more than 120,000 public chains were excluded, along with roughly 5 repertoires with anomalous nucleotide sharing. The clones in this table, taken by TCRdb from immuneACCESS, are in-frame only. Not every clone is retained; where verified, under half of the shortfall comes from an unresolved V gene, and the cause of the rest is unknown. The V and J calls and clone size come from that table; D and trimming were worked out from the DNA. The sample profile shows roughly 140,000 clones; around 60% of them were found once. The top ten hold about 7.1% of the sample.

These data are taken from a study of cytomegalovirus exposure and HLA in healthy donors (dated by TCRdb to about 2017). Looking at the study overall: An earlier analysis of some 600 of the donors reported 276 Gb of sequence data and around 100 million unique TCR beta sequences obtained from around 180 million T cells. Genome-wide SNP genotypes for about three fifths of the roughly 700 donors were used in a later genetic analysis, which treated that subset as a discovery cohort. To predict cytomegalovirus infection status, the study combined high-throughput TCR immunosequencing, statistical association of individual TCRs with disease status, and machine learning. An early release that covered some 630 HLA-typed donors contained about 290 gigabases of sequencing data and tens of millions of unique TCR sequences. The later analysis used no new phenotypic data to find candidate immune exposures, relying instead on TCR beta sequences and their occurrence across donors. A separate validation cohort of approximately 120 different subjects was used in addition to the approximately 670-subject first cohort. To decide whether each TCR beta V gene segment behaved as functional or pseudogenic, an earlier analysis of some 600 of the donors relied on high-throughput TCR beta sequencing. Typing coverage varied by locus: roughly 620-640 donors for A, B, C, DRB1 and DQB1; approximately 520 for DQA1; around 570 for DPA1; under 490 for DPB1. HLA typing included class I and class II loci at four-digit resolution. The genetic ancestry cluster associated with self-reported Caucasian donors included roughly 84% of the 350 to 500 genotyped donors. Among some 400 genotyped donors of the cohort, an average of about 220,000 unique TCR beta nucleotide sequences was sequenced per donor, of which approximately 19% were non-productive. In a later analysis, previously published TCR beta repertoires from 550 to 750 donors were re-analyzed and high-resolution HLA genotyping was added so that TCR occurrence patterns could be studied. Using immunosequencing, the study profiled T cell repertoires from 666 subjects and related those repertoires to cytomegalovirus serostatus. The aim of the study was to test whether cataloging public T cell receptors could identify signatures of past pathogen exposure. Roughly 5 DR-DQ haplotypes were handled as single units for association and clustering, since linkage in the cohort was strong. All discovery cohort repertoires had been generated on a single sequencing platform. Donor age, sex, ethnicity and CMV serostatus were compiled alongside the repertoire data. Overall results and qualifications from the work: Only TCR beta chains were sequenced in this cohort, and the absence of alpha or paired-chain data limited detectable features. The authors suggested that the approach could potentially be extended to other disease states and immunological phenotypes. The classifier was reported to diagnose cytomegalovirus status with high specificity and sensitivity in both the original cohort and the validation cohort. A few of the identified cytomegalovirus-associated TCR beta chains were confirmed in vitro to be specific for cytomegalovirus antigens. In an earlier analysis of about 550 of the donors, most TCR beta V segments were observed in productive rearrangements about 87% or about 30% of the time, broadly matching IMGT annotations. Because counts were too low, roughly 16 rarely observed V segments, including chromosome 9 orphons, were excluded from the earlier analysis of 500 to 700 of the donors. The 87-base-pair reads could not distinguish some IMGT-functional V segments, including TRBV6-2 and TRBV6-3, so those segments were excluded. According to a later analysis, parvovirus B19, influenza, CMV and Epstein-Barr virus appeared linked to several top co-occurrence clusters. Most TCR sequences were observed very rarely across donors, whereas some public TCRs were present in many individuals. For the cohort, immune exposure information was limited to CMV serostatus. A later analysis found that most CMV-associated TCR beta chains appeared HLA-restricted, with HLA associations seemingly driven largely by CMV exposure. A further reported finding was that TCR beta sequences accurately predicted the HLA-A and HLA-B alleles for most subjects in the first cohort. Because HLA typing was unavailable for some donors at each locus, only the typed subset was used in association tests. In a later genetic analysis, fewer N-insertions in productive TCRs were reported among donors in an Asian-associated ancestry cluster than the roughly 700-donor mean. A total of fewer than 200 TCR beta chains were listed by the study as associated with cytomegalovirus. An association between a missense DCLRE1C variant and V-gene and J-gene trimming of TCR beta chains was found in a later genetic analysis and replicated in an independent cohort. When HLA alleles, especially DR and DQ, strongly co-occurred, attributing TCR associations to individual alleles was difficult. A later analysis found that TCR association rates varied across HLA loci, with DRB1 alleles showing the most associated TCRs and HLA-C alleles the fewest. The presence/absence analyses assumed that sequencing depth was roughly uniform across donors, and that assumption may not be true. Linkage disequilibrium might explain the correlated functional status among segregating V segments, but an unknown experimental factor could not be ruled out. A later analysis associated 17,000 or so TCR beta sequences with specific HLA alleles at a false discovery rate of 0.05. A later analysis found that HLA-associated TCR beta chains were more clonally expanded and had lower generation probabilities than equally common non-associated chains. A cluster of highly shared sequence variants was judged likely to be a technical artifact of the sequencing pipeline.

CDR1 and CDR2 were assigned from the germline V gene as MDHEN and SYDVKM. From the cysteine up to the phenylalanine, the CDR3 has a length of 14 residues. Only CDR3 DNA remains: 42 bases, in frame from the first base. Deletion took 2 bases off V and 6 bases off J, with a span of 10 bases between the germline ends. The cohort comprised 666 healthy bone marrow donors. All cohort members were sampled while nominally healthy, although unrecorded immune exposures were likely present. The donor was CMV seropositive and was included in the group of 250 to 350 seropositive cohort members. Each donor provided a peripheral blood sample, and peripheral blood mononuclear cells were used for TCR beta sequencing. Genomic DNA extraction from the blood cell samples was performed with the Qiagen DNeasy Blood Extraction Kit.

Recombination connected TRBV28 to TRBJ2-2; 5 matching bases give a weak D call of TRBD2. This receptor was identified in a woman aged 60-70 years in good health and CMV-seropositive. The sequencing input was PBMCs. The DNA is TGTGCCAGCAGTTTAGCGGGTACCGCCGGGGAGCTGTTTTTT. Its product reads: CASSLAGTAGELFF.